Listed here are 23 T cell receptor beta chains from one sample, sequenced in a study of early T cells in non-severe SARS-CoV-2 infection. One entry per CDR3 protein, called by TCRdb with MiXCR from the 5' RACE reads. The repertoire consists of some 80,000 distinct CDR3 sequences, with 10% to 15% occurring once and the leading ten covering approximately 7%. Sequencing was done on a sample of whole blood. The origin of the receptors is an adult who was a healthcare worker with PCR-confirmed SARS-CoV-2 infection or an uninfected control (not recorded which).

This clonotype occurred many times. This chain links TRBV11-2 with TRBJ2-7; D is possibly TRBD1 or TRBD2 (5 bases each). CDR3 length equals 14 residues. Germline CDR1 SGHAT, CDR2 FQNNGV. Trimming left V 5 bases short and J 7 bases short, with 18 bases between. The CDR3 sequence is CASSPLRGHREQYF. The CDR3 DNA is TGTGCCAGCAGCCCCCTGAGGGGTCACAGGGAGCAGTACTTC.

This clonotype turned up a few times. This rearrangement joins TRBV29-1 to TRBJ2-3, with D maybe TRBD2 (5 bases). CDR3 length: 10 amino acids. Trimming removed 4 bases at V and 14 bases at J, with 13 bases between. Germline V lookup: CDR1 SQVTM, CDR2 ANQGSEA. In DNA form, the CDR3 reads TGCAGCGTTGTAGAGGGCCTCGCGTATTTT. This translates into CSVVEGLAYF.

This clonotype occurred once. This chain links TRBV20-1 with TRBJ2-1; 9 bases map to TRBD2. The CDR3 sequence is 16 residues long. Germline V gene lookup returns CDR1 DFQATT and CDR2 SNEGSKA (reference sequence). V shed 3 bases, J shed 8 bases, and the junction held 14 bases outside the gene matches. CDR3 sequence (DNA): TGCAGTGCTAGTAAGGTAGCGGGAGCGCTAGGGGATGAGCAGTTCTTC. Protein sequence: CSASKVAGALGDEQFF.

This chain joins TRBV6-1 and TRBJ1-5; TRBD1 matches 9 bases. CDR3 size: 16 residues. J lost 3 bases, V lost 2 bases, and 5 bases had no gene match. CDR1 is MNHNS and CDR2 is SASEGT in the germline V gene. CDR3 coding DNA: TGTGCCAGCAGTGAATGGCGACAGGGGGACAATCAGCCCCAGCATTTT. Amino acid sequence: CASSEWRQGDNQPQHF.

This clonotype has ten or more counts. The CDR3 region has the DNA TGCGCCAGCAGCCAAGCTCGTGCGGGAACCTACGAGCAGTACTTC. Encoded protein: CASSQARAGTYEQYF. The rearrangement links TRBV4-3 to TRBJ2-7; the D gene is possibly TRBD2 (6 bases). V was cut by 1 base and J by 2 bases, with 12 bases left in between. CDR1 and CDR2 (germline): LGHNA, YSLEER. This CDR3 comprises 15 residues.

This clonotype showed up many times. The chain combines TRBV5-6 with TRBJ2-1; D ambiguous. From germline, CDR1 is SGHDT and CDR2 YYEEEE. The V gene lost 4 bases and the J gene lost 0 bases, with 8 bases spanning the gap. This CDR3 is 14 amino acids long. CDR3 DNA sequence: TGTGCCAGCAGCCGTGGTCCCTCCTACAATGAGCAGTTCTTC. Translation: CASSRGPSYNEQFF.

CDR3 coding DNA: TGTGCCAGTAGTACCACCACGGGCGGGAGCCCCTACGAGCAGTACTTC. Its translation: CASSTTTGGSPYEQYF. V is TRBV19 and J is TRBJ2-7, with TRBD2 matching over 7 bases. The CDR3 has 16 amino acids. Unmatched junction bases numbered 11, after V lost 4 bases and J lost 2 bases. Germline V gene data show CDR1 as LNHDA and CDR2 as SQIVND (reference sequence). The variable domain in full, with the rest retrieved from reference TRBV19 and TRBJ2-7, is DGGITQSPKYLFRKEGQNVTLSCEQNLNHDAMYWYRQDPGQGLRLIYYSQIVNDFQKGDIAEGYSVSREKKESFPLTVTSAQKNPTAFYLCASSTTTGGSPYEQYFGPGTRLTVT.

Many counts were recorded for this clonotype. The chain is built from TRBV20-1 and TRBJ2-1; 10 nucleotides align to TRBD2. The V gene end was trimmed by 0 bases and the J gene end by 7 bases; junction bases not matched to a gene: 12. Germline V lookup: CDR1 DFQATT, CDR2 SNEGSKA (reference sequence). The CDR3 is 17 amino acids. DNA for the CDR3: TGCAGTGCTAGAGACCCCGTACTAGCGGGATGGGGTAATGAGCAGTTCTTC. Amino acids: CSARDPVLAGWGNEQFF.

The CDR3 region is CASSYRQVSNSPLHF. CDR3 DNA: TGTGCCAGCAGTTACCGACAGGTCTCTAATTCACCCCTCCACTTT. This chain uses TRBV6-4 with TRBJ1-6, with a weak D call TRBD1 (6 bases). The CDR3 has 15 residues. Looked up from germline, CDR1 is MRHNA and CDR2 is SNTAGT. V gave up 5 bases and J gave up 6 bases, with 14 bases separating them.

This chain connects TRBV4-3 to TRBJ2-1; 10 bases agree with TRBD2. The CDR3 length is 16 residues. Germline CDR1 LGHNA, CDR2 YSLEER. V dropped 5 bases and J dropped 2; count of bases not matched to a gene: 6. The CDR3 sequence: CASSALAGVAYNEQFF. For the CDR3, the DNA is TGCGCCAGCAGCGCGCTAGCGGGAGTCGCCTACAATGAGCAGTTCTTC.

The rearrangement links TRBV7-2 to TRBJ1-5, with TRBD1 matching 7 bases. The CDR3 is 16 residues long. The ends lost 2 bases at V and 3 bases at J; junction bases unmatched: 7. Germline CDR1 reads SGHTA; CDR2 reads FQGNSA. Here the CDR3 reads CASSLKGAGDNQPQHF. The CDR3 coding sequence is TGTGCCAGCAGCTTAAAGGGGGCCGGCGACAATCAGCCCCAGCATTTT.

There are many counts of this clonotype. V is TRBV4-1 and J is TRBJ2-7; D is unresolved. The CDR3 sequence is 12 residues long. From germline, CDR1 is MGHRA and CDR2 YSYEKL. Trimming took off 1 base at V and 6 bases at J, with 7 bases between the two ends. This chain's CDR3 is CASSQGSTEQYF. As DNA, the CDR3 is TGCGCCAGCAGCCAAGGAAGTACCGAGCAGTACTTC.

This clonotype has a count of ten or more. This chain joins TRBV4-2 and TRBJ2-7; D remains unclear. The CDR3 length is 14 residues. V was clipped by 2 bases and J by 0 bases, with 8 bases between them. Germline V gives CDR1 LGHNA, CDR2 YNFKEQ. CDR3 sequence: CASSQLLSSYEQYF. For the CDR3, the DNA is TGTGCCAGCAGCCAACTCCTTAGCTCCTACGAGCAGTACTTC.

This rearrangement joins TRBV7-2 to TRBJ2-7, with 7 positions matching TRBD2. Per germline, CDR1 SGHTA and CDR2 FQGNSA. The length of the CDR3 is 15 residues. J gave up 0 bases and V 5 bases, and 7 bases lay outside the gene matches. The CDR3 region is CASSAVAGSSYEQYF. The CDR3 DNA reads TGTGCCAGCAGCGCCGTAGCGGGCAGCTCCTACGAGCAGTACTTC.

This clonotype was counted between two and nine times. The chain is built from TRBV30 and TRBJ1-5, with a tentative D call TRBD1 (5 bases). CDR1 is GTSNPN and CDR2 is SVGIG in the germline V gene (reference sequence). This CDR3 has 13 amino acids. Trimming stripped 3 bases from V and 4 bases from J, with 10 bases between. CDR3 nucleotide sequence: TGTGCCTGGAGCAGACAGATTAATCAGCCCCAGCATTTT. Translating it yields CAWSRQINQPQHF.

This clonotype appeared many times. The chain carries TRBV12-3 or TRBV12-4 and TRBJ2-7; 7 positions match TRBD1. The CDR3 consists of 14 residues. Losses at the gene ends were 3 bases for V and 3 bases for J; bases not matched to a gene: 5. This CDR3 is CASSFGDSRYEQYF. The CDR3 region has the DNA TGTGCCAGCAGTTTCGGGGACAGCCGCTACGAGCAGTACTTC.

This clonotype was detected ten times or more. The chain joins TRBV5-1 to TRBJ2-1; D possibly uses TRBD1 or TRBD2 (5 bases each). Germline V gives CDR1 SGHRS, CDR2 YFSETQ. The CDR3 totals 13 residues. V was trimmed by 2 bases and J by 5 bases, leaving 8 bases between them. The CDR3 bases are TGCGCCAGCAGCTTAGGGACCCACAATGAGCAGTTCTTC. It encodes CASSLGTHNEQFF.

The genes are TRBV15 and TRBJ1-3; a weak D match, TRBD1 (6 bases). V lost 3 bases and J 7 bases, leaving 10 bases between the germline ends. From germline, CDR1 is LNHNV and CDR2 YYDKDF (reference sequence). The CDR3 is made up of 13 amino acids. The CDR3 sequence: CATSSWGANTIYF. The CDR3 DNA sequence: TGTGCCACCAGCAGTTGGGGGGCGAACACCATATATTTT.

V is TRBV6-6 and J is TRBJ1-5, with D possibly being TRBD1 (5 bases). CDR1 MNHNY and CDR2 SVGAGI come from the germline V gene (reference sequence). The CDR3 runs 13 residues. Trimming stripped 7 bases from V and 6 bases from J, with 13 bases between. Written as DNA, the CDR3 is TGTGCCAGCAACGGAGGGGATCGTCAGCCCCAGCATTTT. Its translation is CASNGGDRQPQHF.

The chain's CDR3 is CASSLEGLAGGIYNEQFF. As DNA, the CDR3 is TGTGCCAGCAGCTTAGAAGGACTAGCGGGAGGTATCTACAATGAGCAGTTCTTC. The chain has TRBV7-2 and TRBJ2-1, with TRBD2 matching 14 bases. Germline values: CDR1 SGHTA, CDR2 FQGNSA. J lost 3 bases, V lost 1 base, and 5 bases had no gene match. CDR3 length: 18 amino acids.

This sequence joins TRBV20-1 and TRBJ2-3, with 12 positions matching TRBD2. V lost 5 bases to trimming and J lost 0 bases; unmatched junction nucleotides: 12. Germline values: CDR1 DFQATT, CDR2 SNEGSKA (reference sequence). The CDR3 has 18 residues. The CDR3 DNA reads TGCAGTGCTCCCAGGACTAGCGGGAAGACGCTCAGCACAGATACGCAGTATTTT. Protein product: CSAPRTSGKTLSTDTQYF.

This clonotype was observed a handful of times. Here the CDR3 DNA reads TGCAGTGCCGCTAAGGGAGCGACAGGAGGGGAGACCCAGTACTTC. Its translation: CSAAKGATGGETQYF. V usage is TRBV20-1 and J usage is TRBJ2-5; D is perhaps TRBD1 or TRBD2 (6 bases each). Germline lookup yields CDR1 DFQATT and CDR2 SNEGSKA (reference sequence). V was pared by 6 bases and J by 5 bases, with 22 bases between. The CDR3 consists of 15 residues.

The genes are TRBV29-1 and TRBJ2-1; TRBD1 agrees at 11 bases. The length of the CDR3 is 16 residues. Germline CDR1 SQVTM, CDR2 ANQGSEA. V was pared by 2 bases and J by 2 bases, with 5 bases of the junction left unmatched. The CDR3 DNA sequence: TGCAGCGTTGAACCATTGGACAGGGGGCCCTACAATGAGCAGTTCTTC. It yields the protein CSVEPLDRGPYNEQFF.